Ten or more counts support the clone carrying this TCR beta chain. The target antigen is unknown. What was amplified from RNA transcripts were TCR beta CDR3 regions. HTBI primers were the set used in a first-round RT-PCR of the TCR CDR3. TCRdb re-analysed the multiplex PCR reads in MiXCR, keeping a single row per CDR3 protein. The sample has 560,000 or so distinct CDR3 sequences, more than 45% seen once. This specimen belongs to a study of T cells in Graves' hyperthyroidism and ophthalmopathy. Study outcomes and limitations: Ophthalmopathy and stable hyperthyroidism were separated by a 13 V-J model. Clonotypes that were expanded in thyroid above 0.001 mostly appeared in blood too. Median prediction lead before ophthalmopathy onset was 6.5 months with the model.

The CDR3 has 14 amino acids. The germline CDR1 and CDR2 sequences are KGHDR and SFDVKD. The V and J ends lost 3 bases and 1 base, in that order; junction bases with no gene match: 2. The TCR originated in a woman in her late teens or twenties with Graves' hyperthyroidism. Sequencing was done on a sample of peripheral blood or thyroid tissue (not recorded which). The chain has TRBV24-1 and TRBJ2-7, with TRBD2 identical over 7 bases. CDR3 in DNA: TGTGCCACCAGTGATGCCGGGGGGTCCTACGAGCAGTACTTC. Its protein product is CATSDAGGSYEQYF.